The present TCR beta chain was sequenced within a study of shared T cell receptors in the human thymus. Here immunoSEQ multiplex PCR was the method, and the copy in TCRdb shows in-frame clones only, minus some. The data show some 720,000 clones, around nine tenths seen once. The germline CDR1 and CDR2 sequences are SGHTA and FQGNSA. V lost 4 bases, J lost 0 bases, and 14 bases lay in between. The CDR3 has 16 residues. This sample was shared with a second study, whose subject was human thymus T cells. Per that study: Healthy Finnish infants undergoing corrective surgery for congenital heart defects provided the donor material. The study used thymus tissue resected during corrective heart surgery. As related research reported, thymic repertoires overlapped highly among unrelated individuals.

J is TRBJ2-3 and V is TRBV7-2; tentative D call: TRBD2 (6 bases). The TCR originated in a boy in the first two years of life with a congenital heart defect. Sample: thymocytes. Here the CDR3 DNA reads TGTGCCAGCAGCTCCGGGGCGGGAACTAGCACAGATACGCAGTATTTT. It encodes CASSSGAGTSTDTQYF. Complete variable domain (other parts from reference TRBV7-2 and TRBJ2-3): GAGVSQSPSNKVTEKGKDVELRCDPISGHTALYWYRQSLGQGLEFLIYFQGNSAPDKSGLPSDRFSAERTGGSVSTLTIQRTQQEDSAVYLCASSSGAGTSTDTQYFGPGTRLTVL.